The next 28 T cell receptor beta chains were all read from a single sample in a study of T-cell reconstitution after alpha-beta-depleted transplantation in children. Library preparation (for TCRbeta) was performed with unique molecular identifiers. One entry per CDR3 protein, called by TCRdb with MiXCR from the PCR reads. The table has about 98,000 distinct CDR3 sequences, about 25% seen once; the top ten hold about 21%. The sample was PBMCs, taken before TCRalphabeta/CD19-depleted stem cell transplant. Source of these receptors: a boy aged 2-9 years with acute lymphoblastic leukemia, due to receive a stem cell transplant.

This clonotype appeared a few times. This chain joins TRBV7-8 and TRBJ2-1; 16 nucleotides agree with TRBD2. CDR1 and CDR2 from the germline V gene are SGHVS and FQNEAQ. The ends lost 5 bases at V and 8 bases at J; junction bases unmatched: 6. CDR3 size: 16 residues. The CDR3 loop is CASSPGTSGREYEQFF. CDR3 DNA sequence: TGTGCCAGCAGCCCCGGGACTAGCGGGAGGGAGTATGAGCAGTTCTTC.

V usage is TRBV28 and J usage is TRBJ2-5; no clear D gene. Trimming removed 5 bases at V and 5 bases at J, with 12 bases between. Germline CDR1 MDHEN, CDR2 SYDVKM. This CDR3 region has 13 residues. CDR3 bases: TGTGCCAGCAGTCCCGGGTGGCAGGAGACCCAGTACTTC. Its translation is CASSPGWQETQYF.

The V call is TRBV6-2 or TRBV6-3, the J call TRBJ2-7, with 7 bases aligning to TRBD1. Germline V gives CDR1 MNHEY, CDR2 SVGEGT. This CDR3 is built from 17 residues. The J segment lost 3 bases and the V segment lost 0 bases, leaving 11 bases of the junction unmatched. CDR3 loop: CASSYSLQGKENYEQYF. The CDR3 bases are TGTGCCAGCAGTTACTCCCTACAGGGGAAGGAGAACTACGAGCAGTACTTC.

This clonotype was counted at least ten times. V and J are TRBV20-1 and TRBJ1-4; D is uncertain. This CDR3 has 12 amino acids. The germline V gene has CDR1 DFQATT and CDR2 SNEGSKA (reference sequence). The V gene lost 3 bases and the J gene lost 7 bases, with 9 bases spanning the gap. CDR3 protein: CSARVRGEKLFF. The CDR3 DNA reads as TGCAGTGCTAGGGTACGGGGTGAAAAACTGTTTTTT.

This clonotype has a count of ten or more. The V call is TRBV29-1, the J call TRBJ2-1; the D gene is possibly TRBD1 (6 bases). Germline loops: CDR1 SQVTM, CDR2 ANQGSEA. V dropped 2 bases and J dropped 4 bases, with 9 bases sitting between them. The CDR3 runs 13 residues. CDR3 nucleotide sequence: TGCAGCGTTGAAAGGGGGATTTACAATGAGCAGTTCTTC. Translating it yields CSVERGIYNEQFF.

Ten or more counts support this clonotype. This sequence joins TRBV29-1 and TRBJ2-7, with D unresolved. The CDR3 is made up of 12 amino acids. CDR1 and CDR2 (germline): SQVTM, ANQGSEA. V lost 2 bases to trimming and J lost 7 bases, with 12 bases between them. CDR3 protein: CSVERAVGEQYF. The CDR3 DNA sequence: TGCAGCGTTGAAAGGGCGGTGGGGGAGCAGTACTTC.

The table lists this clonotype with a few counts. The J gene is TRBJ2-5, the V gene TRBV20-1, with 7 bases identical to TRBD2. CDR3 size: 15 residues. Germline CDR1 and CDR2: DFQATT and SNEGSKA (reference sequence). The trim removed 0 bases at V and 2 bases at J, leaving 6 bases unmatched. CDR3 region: CSARDGREPQETQYF. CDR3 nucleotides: TGCAGTGCTAGAGATGGGAGGGAGCCTCAAGAGACCCAGTACTTC.

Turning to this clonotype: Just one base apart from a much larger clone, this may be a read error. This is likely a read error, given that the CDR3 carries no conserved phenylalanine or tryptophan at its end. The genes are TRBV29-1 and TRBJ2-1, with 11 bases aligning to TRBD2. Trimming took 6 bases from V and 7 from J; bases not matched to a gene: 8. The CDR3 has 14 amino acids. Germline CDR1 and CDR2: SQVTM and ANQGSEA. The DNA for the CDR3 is TGCAGCGTCGCACCTAGCGGGAGGAAGAATGAGCAGTTCTCC. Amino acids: CSVAPSGRKNEQFS.

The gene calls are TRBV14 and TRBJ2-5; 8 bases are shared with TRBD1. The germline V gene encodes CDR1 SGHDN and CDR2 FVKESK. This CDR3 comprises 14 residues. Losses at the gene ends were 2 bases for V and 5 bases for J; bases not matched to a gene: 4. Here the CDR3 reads CASSQWTGFETQYF. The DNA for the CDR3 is TGTGCCAGCAGCCAATGGACAGGGTTCGAGACCCAGTACTTC.

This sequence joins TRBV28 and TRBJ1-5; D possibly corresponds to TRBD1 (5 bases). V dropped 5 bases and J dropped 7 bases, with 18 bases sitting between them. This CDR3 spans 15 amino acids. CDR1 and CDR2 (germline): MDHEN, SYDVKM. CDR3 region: CASSPRMGQGQPQHF. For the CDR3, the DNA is TGTGCCAGCAGTCCTCGAATGGGGCAAGGGCAGCCCCAGCATTTT.

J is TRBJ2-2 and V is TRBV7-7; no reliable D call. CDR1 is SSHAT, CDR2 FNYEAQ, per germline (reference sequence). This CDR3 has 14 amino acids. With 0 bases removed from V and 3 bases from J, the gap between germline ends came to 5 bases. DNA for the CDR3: TGTGCCAGCAGCTTAGCCGGAGACACCGGGGAGCTGTTTTTT. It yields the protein CASSLAGDTGELFF.

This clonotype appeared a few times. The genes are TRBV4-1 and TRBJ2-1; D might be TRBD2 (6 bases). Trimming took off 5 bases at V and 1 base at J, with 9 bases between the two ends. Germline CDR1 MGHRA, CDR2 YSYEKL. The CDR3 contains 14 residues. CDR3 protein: CASSGGASYNEQFF. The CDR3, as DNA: TGCGCCAGCAGCGGAGGGGCGTCCTACAATGAGCAGTTCTTC.

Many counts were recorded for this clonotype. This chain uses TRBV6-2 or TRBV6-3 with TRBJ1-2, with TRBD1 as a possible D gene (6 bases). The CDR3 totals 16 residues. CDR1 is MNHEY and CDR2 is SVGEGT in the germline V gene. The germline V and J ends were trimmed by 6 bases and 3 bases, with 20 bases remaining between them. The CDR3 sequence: CASRTDSARVDYGYTF. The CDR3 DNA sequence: TGTGCCAGCAGGACGGACAGCGCCCGCGTAGACTATGGCTACACCTTC.

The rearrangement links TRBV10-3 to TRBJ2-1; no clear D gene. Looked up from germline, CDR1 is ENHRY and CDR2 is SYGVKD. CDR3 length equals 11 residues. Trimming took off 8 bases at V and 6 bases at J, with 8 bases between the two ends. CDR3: CAILIGNEQFF. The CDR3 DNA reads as TGTGCCATCCTGATCGGCAATGAGCAGTTCTTC.

As DNA, the CDR3 is TGCAGTGCGAACCCAGGACAGGGGGCAGATACGCAGTATTTT. It encodes CSANPGQGADTQYF. The genes are TRBV20-1 and TRBJ2-3; 10 nucleotides align to TRBD1. The V segment lost 6 bases and the J segment 4 bases; nucleotides outside the gene matches: 7. Germline loops: CDR1 DFQATT, CDR2 SNEGSKA (reference sequence). The CDR3 runs to 14 residues.

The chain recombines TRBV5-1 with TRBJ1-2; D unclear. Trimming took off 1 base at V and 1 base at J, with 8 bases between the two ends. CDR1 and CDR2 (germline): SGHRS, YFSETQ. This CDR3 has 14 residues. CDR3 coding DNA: TGCGCCAGCAGCTTGTGGGGAGTTAACTATGGCTACACCTTC. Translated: CASSLWGVNYGYTF.

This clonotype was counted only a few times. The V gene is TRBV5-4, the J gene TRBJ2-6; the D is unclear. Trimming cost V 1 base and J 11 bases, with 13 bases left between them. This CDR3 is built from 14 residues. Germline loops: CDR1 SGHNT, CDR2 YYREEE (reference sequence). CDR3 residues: CASSLTGGSDVLTF. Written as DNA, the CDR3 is TGTGCCAGCAGCTTGACTGGCGGCAGCGACGTCCTGACTTTC.

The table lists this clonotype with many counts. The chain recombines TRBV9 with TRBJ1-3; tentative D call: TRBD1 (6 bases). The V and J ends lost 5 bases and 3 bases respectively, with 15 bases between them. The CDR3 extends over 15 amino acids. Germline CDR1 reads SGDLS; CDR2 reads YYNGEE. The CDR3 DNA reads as TGTGCCAGCAGTCGCGTTACAGGGAGTGGAAACACCATATATTTT. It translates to CASSRVTGSGNTIYF. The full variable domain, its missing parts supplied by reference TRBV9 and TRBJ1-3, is DSGVTQTPKHLITATGQRVTLRCSPRSGDLSVYWYQQSLDQGLQFLIQYYNGEERAKGNILERFSAQQFPDLHSELNLSSLELGDSALYFCASSRVTGSGNTIYFGEGSWLTVV.

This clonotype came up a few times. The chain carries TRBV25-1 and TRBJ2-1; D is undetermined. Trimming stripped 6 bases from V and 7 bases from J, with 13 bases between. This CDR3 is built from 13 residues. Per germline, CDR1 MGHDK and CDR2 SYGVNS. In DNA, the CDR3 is TGTGCCAGCAGGCGCGGAGCCTTAAATGAGCAGTTCTTC. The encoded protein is CASRRGALNEQFF.

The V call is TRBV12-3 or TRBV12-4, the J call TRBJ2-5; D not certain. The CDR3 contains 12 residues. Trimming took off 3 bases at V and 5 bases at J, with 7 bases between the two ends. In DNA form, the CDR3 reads TGTGCCAGCAGTTTTTTCGGCGAGACCCAGTACTTC. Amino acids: CASSFFGETQYF.

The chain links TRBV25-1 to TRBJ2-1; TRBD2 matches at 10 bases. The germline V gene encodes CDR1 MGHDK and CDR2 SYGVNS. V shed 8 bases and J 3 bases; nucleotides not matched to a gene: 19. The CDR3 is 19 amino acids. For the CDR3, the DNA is TGTGCCAGCGGAGAAAGAGCGAGCGGGAGGGCTGTGTTCTACAATGAGCAGTTCTTC. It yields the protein CASGERASGRAVFYNEQFF.

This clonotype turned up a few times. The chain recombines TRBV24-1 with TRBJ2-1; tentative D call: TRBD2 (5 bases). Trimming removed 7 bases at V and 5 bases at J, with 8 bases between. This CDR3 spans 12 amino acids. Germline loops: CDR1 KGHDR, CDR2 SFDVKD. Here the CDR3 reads CATRRANNEQFF. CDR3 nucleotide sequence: TGTGCCACCAGGAGGGCCAACAATGAGCAGTTCTTC.

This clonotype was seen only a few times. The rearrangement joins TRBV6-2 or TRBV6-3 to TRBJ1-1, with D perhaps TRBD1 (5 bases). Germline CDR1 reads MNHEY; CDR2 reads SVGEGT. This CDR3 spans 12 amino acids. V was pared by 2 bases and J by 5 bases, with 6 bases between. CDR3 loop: CASSYEGTEAFF. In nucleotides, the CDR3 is TGTGCCAGCAGTTACGAGGGGACTGAAGCTTTCTTT.

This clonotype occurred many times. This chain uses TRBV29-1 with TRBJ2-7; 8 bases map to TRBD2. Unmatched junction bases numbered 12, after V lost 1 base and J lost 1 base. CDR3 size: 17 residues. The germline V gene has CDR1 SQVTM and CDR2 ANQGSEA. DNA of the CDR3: TGCAGCGTTGAAGCTTTCTTCGGGAGGGTACTATCCTACGAGCAGTACTTC. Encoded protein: CSVEAFFGRVLSYEQYF.

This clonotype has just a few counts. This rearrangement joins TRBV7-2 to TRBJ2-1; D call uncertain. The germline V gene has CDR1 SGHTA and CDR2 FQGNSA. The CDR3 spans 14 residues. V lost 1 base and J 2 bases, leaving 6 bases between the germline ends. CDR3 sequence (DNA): TGTGCCAGCAGCTTAGAAAACACCTACAATGAGCAGTTCTTC. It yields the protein CASSLENTYNEQFF.

The CDR3 DNA sequence: TGTGCCAGCAGCTTAAGGACTAGCAGACCTTACAATGAGCAGTTCTTC. Translation: CASSLRTSRPYNEQFF. The chain has TRBV7-2 and TRBJ2-1; 8 positions match TRBD2. The V gene's germline CDR1 is SGHTA and CDR2 FQGNSA. This CDR3 region has 16 residues. V shed 2 bases, J shed 4 bases, and the junction held 7 bases outside the gene matches. Based on the CDR3 plus reference TRBV7-2 and TRBJ2-1, the full variable domain is GAGVSQSPSNKVTEKGKDVELRCDPISGHTALYWYRQSLGQGLEFLIYFQGNSAPDKSGLPSDRFSAERTGGSVSTLTIQRTQQEDSAVYLCASSLRTSRPYNEQFFGPGTRLTVL.

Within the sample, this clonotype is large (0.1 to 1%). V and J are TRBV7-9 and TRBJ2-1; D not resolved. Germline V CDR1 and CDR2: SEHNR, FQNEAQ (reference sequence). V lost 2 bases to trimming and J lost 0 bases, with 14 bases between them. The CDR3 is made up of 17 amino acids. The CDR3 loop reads CASSLTSPTSSYNEQFF. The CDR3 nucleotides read TGTGCCAGCAGCTTAACTTCCCCGACGAGCTCCTACAATGAGCAGTTCTTC.

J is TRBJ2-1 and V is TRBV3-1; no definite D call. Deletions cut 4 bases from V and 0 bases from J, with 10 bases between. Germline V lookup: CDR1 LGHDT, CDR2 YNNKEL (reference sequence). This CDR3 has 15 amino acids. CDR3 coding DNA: TGTGCCAGCAGCCCTGATCCCGGCTCCTACAATGAGCAGTTCTTC. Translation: CASSPDPGSYNEQFF.